The present T cell receptor (beta chain) was sequenced within a study of cytomegalovirus exposure and HLA in healthy donors. Study summary: Unique TCRs from HLA-typed donors, about 85 million of them, were held in an early data release. Broader study findings: CMV serostatus alone was available as immune exposure information. The likely explanation for a cluster of highly shared sequence variants was sequencing artifact.

The PCR used 60 Vbeta and 13 Jbeta primers. This table comes from immunoSEQ multiplex PCR, and its TCRdb copy is limited to in-frame clones, with some not included. The sample carries 160,000 or so clones, around three quarters recorded once. This CDR3 is 15 amino acids long. In germline, CDR1 is SGHDT, CDR2 YYEEEE. V shed 4 bases and J shed 1 base, with 14 bases lying between them. For this clone: The target antigen is unknown.

The sequence derives from a woman between 40 and 55 years old in good health and CMV-seronegative. The material sequenced was PBMCs. This chain links TRBV5-6 with TRBJ1-1, with D perhaps matching TRBD1 (5 bases). CDR3 sequence reads: CASSLGLTGNTEAFF. The CDR3 nucleotides are TGTGCCAGCAGCCTAGGGCTAACAGGGAACACTGAAGCTTTCTTT.